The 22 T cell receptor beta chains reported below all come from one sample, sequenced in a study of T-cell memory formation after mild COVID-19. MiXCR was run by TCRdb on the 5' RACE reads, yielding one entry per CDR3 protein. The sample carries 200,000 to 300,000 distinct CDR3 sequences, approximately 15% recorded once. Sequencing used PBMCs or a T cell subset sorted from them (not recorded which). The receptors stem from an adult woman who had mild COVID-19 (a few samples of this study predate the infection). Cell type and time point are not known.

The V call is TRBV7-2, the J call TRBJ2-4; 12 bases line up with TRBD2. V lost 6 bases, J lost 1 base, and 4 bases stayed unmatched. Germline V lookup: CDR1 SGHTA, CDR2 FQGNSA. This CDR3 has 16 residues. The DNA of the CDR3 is TGTGCCAGCAGAGCTAGCGGGGGGGCCGCCAAAAACATTCAGTACTTC. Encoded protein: CASRASGGAAKNIQYF. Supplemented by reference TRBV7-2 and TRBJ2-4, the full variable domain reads GAGVSQSPSNKVTEKGKDVELRCDPISGHTALYWYRQSLGQGLEFLIYFQGNSAPDKSGLPSDRFSAERTGGSVSTLTIQRTQQEDSAVYLCASRASGGAAKNIQYFGAGTRLSVL.

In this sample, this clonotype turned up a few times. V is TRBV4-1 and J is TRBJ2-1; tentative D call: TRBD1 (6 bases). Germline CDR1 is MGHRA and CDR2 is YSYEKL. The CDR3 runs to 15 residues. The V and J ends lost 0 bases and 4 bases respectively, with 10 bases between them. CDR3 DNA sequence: TGCGCCAGCAGCCAAGATGGGCAGGGGTACAATGAGCAGTTCTTC. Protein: CASSQDGQGYNEQFF.

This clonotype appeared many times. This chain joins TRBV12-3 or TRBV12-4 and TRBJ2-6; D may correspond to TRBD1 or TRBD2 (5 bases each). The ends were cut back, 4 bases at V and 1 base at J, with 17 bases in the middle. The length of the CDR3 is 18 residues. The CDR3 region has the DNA TGTGCCAGCAGTTCGGGACCTACTAGGGGATCTGGGGCCAACGTCCTGACTTTC. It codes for CASSSGPTRGSGANVLTF.

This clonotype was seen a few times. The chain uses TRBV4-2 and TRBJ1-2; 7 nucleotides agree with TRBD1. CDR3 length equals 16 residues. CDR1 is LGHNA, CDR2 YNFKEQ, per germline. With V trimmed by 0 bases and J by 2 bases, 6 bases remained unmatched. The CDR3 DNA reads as TGTGCCAGCAGCCAAGATCGGACAGGTCAGAACTATGGCTACACCTTC. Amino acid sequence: CASSQDRTGQNYGYTF.

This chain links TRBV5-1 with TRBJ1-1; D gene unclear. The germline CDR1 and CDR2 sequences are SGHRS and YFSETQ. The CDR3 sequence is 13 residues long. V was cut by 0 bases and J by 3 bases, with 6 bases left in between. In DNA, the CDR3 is TGCGCCAGCAGCTTGGCGGGGTACACTGAAGCTTTCTTT. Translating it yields CASSLAGYTEAFF.

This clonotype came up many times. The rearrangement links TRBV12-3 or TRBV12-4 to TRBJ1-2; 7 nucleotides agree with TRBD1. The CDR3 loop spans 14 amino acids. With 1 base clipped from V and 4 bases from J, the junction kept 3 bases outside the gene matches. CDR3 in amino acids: CASSLGGQSYGYTF. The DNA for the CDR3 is TGTGCCAGCAGTTTAGGGGGACAGAGCTATGGCTACACCTTC.

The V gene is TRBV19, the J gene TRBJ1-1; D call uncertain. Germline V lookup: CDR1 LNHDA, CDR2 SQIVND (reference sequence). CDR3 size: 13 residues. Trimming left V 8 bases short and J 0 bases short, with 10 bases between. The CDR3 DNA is TGTGCCAGTTCGAGGAATATGAACACTGAAGCTTTCTTT. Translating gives CASSRNMNTEAFF.

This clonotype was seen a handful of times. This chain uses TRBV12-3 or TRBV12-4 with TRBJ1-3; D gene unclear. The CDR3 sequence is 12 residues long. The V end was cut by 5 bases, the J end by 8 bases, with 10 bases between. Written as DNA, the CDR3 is TGTGCCAGCAGTCTCGGACCGTACACCATATATTTT. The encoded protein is CASSLGPYTIYF.

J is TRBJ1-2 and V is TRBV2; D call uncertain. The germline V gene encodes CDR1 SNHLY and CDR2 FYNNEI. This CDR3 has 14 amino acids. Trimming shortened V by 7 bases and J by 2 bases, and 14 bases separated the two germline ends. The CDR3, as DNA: TGTGCCAGCACCCGAGAGGCTGTAAACTATGGCTACACCTTC. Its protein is CASTREAVNYGYTF.

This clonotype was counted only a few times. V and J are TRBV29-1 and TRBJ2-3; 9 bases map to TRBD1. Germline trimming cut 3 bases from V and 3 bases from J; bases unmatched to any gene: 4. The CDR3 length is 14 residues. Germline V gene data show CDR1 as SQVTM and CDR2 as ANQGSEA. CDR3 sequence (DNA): TGCAGCGTTGAGCGACAGGGGGGGACAGATACGCAGTATTTT. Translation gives CSVERQGGTDTQYF.

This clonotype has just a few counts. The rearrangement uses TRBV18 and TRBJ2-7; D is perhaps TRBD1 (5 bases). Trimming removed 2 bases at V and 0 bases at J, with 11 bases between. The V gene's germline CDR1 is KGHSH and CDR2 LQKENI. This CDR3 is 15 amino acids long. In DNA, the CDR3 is TGTGCCAGCTCACCAGTTGGGGCTAACTCCTACGAGCAGTACTTC. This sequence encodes CASSPVGANSYEQYF.

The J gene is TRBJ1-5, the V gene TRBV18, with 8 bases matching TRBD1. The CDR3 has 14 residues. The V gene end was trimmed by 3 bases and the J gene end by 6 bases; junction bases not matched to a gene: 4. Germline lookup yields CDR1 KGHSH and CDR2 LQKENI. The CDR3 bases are TGTGCCAGCTCACCCGACAGGGGTATTCAGCCCCAGCATTTT. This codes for CASSPDRGIQPQHF.

The CDR3 region has the DNA TGTGCCAGCAGCGTAGTCCCTCTAACTGAGCAGTTCTTC. Protein: CASSVVPLTEQFF. The V gene is TRBV9, the J gene TRBJ2-1, with D unresolved. This CDR3 has 13 amino acids. The germline V and J ends were trimmed by 0 bases and 9 bases, with 10 bases remaining between them. In germline, CDR1 is SGDLS, CDR2 YYNGEE.

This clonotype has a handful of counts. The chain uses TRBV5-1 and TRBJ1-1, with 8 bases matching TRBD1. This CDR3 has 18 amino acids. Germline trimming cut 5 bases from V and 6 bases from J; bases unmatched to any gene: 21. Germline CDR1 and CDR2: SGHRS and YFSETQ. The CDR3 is CASSRLETGGGGRAEAFF. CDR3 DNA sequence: TGCGCCAGCAGTCGCCTAGAAACAGGGGGAGGTGGCCGTGCTGAAGCTTTCTTT.

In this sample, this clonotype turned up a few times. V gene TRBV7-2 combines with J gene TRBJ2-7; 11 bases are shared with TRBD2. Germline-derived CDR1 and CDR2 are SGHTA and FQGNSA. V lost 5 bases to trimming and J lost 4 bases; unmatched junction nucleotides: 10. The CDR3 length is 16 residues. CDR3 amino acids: CASSRDGTSGRYEQYF. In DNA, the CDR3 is TGTGCCAGCAGCCGAGACGGGACTAGCGGTCGATACGAGCAGTACTTC.

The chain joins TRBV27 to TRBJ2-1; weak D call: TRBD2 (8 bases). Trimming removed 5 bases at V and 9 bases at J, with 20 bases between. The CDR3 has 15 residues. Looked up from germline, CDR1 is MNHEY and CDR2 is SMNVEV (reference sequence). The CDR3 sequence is CASSPGTRGRGEQFF. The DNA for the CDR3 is TGTGCCAGCAGTCCTGGGACTAGGGGGCGGGGTGAGCAGTTCTTC.

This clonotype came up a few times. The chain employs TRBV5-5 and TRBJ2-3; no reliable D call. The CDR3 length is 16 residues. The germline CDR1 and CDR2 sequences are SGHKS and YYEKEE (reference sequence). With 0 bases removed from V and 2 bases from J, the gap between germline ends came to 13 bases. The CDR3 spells CASSLDTELFTDTQYF. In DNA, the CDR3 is TGTGCCAGCAGCTTGGACACAGAGCTTTTCACAGATACGCAGTATTTT. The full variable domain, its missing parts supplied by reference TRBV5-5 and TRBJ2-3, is DAGVTQSPTHLIKTRGQQVTLRCSPISGHKSVSWYQQVLGQGPQFIFQYYEKEERGRGNFPDRFSARQFPNYSSELNVNALLLGDSALYLCASSLDTELFTDTQYFGPGTRLTVL.

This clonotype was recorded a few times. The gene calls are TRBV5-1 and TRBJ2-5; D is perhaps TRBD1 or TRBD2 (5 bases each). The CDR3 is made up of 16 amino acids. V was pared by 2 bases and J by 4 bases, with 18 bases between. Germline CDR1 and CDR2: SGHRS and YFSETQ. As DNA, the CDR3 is TGCGCCAGCAGCTTACCGGTGGGGGAAATTAGAGAGACCCAGTACTTC. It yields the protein CASSLPVGEIRETQYF.

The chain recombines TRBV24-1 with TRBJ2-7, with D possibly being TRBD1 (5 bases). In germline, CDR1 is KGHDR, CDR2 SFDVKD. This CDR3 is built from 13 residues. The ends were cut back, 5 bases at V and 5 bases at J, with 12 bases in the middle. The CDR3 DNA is TGTGCCACCAGTGCTGTCAGGGCGCACGAGCAGTACTTC. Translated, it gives CATSAVRAHEQYF.

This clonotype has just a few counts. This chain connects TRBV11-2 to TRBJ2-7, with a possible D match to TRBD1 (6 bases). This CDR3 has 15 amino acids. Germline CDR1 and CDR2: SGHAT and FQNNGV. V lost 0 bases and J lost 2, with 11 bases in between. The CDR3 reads CASSLDRGLTYEQYF. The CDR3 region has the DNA TGTGCCAGCAGCTTAGACAGGGGCCTTACCTACGAGCAGTACTTC.

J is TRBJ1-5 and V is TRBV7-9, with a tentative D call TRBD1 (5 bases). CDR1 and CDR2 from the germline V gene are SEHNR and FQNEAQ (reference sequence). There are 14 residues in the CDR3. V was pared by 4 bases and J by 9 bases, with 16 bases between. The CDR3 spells CASSSRTGGGPQHF. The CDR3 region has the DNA TGTGCCAGCAGCTCCCGGACGGGGGGTGGGCCCCAGCATTTT.

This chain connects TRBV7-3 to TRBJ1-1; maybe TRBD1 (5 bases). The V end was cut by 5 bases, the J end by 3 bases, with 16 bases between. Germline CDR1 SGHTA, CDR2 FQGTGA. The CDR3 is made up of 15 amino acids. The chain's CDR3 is CASSALGLIDTEAFF. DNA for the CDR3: TGTGCCAGCAGCGCCTTGGGGCTAATAGACACTGAAGCTTTCTTT.